This TCR beta chain was recovered during a study of blood T cell repertoires in COVID-19. Study summary: COVID-19 samples from acute and convalescent phases originated in the United States, Italy and Spain. The analysed material was cDNA or gDNA that came from T cells, B-cell-depleted T cells, or PBMCs.

Germline V gives CDR1 SGDLS, CDR2 YYNGEE. V was pared by 3 bases and J by 4 bases, with 13 bases of the junction left unmatched. CDR3 size: 17 residues. Authors' analysis steps: The assay estimated nucleated cells by amplifying reference gene primers. The repertoire was sequenced with immunoSEQ multiplex PCR; TCRdb's copy has only in-frame clones and lacks some. V and J calls and clone size are as listed in that table; D and trimming were resolved from the DNA. The top ten clones hold roughly 2.9% of a sample with a few hundred thousand clones, about four fifths of them seen once. The sample consisted of peripheral blood. The chain couples TRBV9 to TRBJ1-1; 9 bases line up with TRBD1. The source is a man aged 45 to 65 with active or convalescent COVID-19. As DNA, the CDR3 is TGTGCCAGCAGCGATTCAAAGTACCGGGACAGGGTCACTGAAGCTTTCTTT. Translating gives CASSDSKYRDRVTEAFF. The full variable domain, its missing parts supplied by reference TRBV9 and TRBJ1-1, is DSGVTQTPKHLITATGQRVTLRCSPRSGDLSVYWYQQSLDQGLQFLIQYYNGEERAKGNILERFSAQQFPDLHSELNLSSLELGDSALYFCASSDSKYRDRVTEAFFGQGTRLTVV.